This T cell receptor (beta chain) was recovered during a study of T cell repertoires in cytomegalovirus infection (dated by TCRdb to about 2019). Regarding the complete study: The peptide stimulations were aimed at well-studied HLA-B-restricted epitopes as well as recently identified HLA-C-restricted CMV epitopes, whose presentation resists viral immunomodulation. Because public TCR beta signatures pointed to carriage of CMV infection together with the matching HLA type, the HLA type of each donor mattered for the analysis. The full study reports these points: The ex vivo response was dominated by HLA-C-restricted CMV-specific TCR beta clonotypes, and the single most frequent clonotype in two of eight donors was supplied by these HLA-C-restricted clonotypes. Cumulative frequency of public TCR beta family members discriminated carriers of CMV infection plus the relevant HLA type in this cohort and an independent roughly 340-donor cohort.

This clonotype was counted many times. It lacks a known antigen. Per-base quality was not reported, and no clone a single base away is much larger than it. This specimen's treatment or condition label, per the study, means: in vitro stimulation with specific CMV peptide epitopes to enrich CMV-specific T cells. Sequenced using an Illumina HiSeq 1500. The public reads were quality trimmed at Q25 with fastp and then assembled into clones with MiXCR by TCRdb, keeping productive beta chains. Merged by CDR3 protein, the rows form single entries marked with the most common genes and DNA. The sample yields more than 95,000 distinct CDR3 sequences; approximately 30% were counted once. The top ten constitute around 54% of the sample. The sequence derives from a human donor in good health (CMV status not recorded). Some clones in this sample may be carry-over from other donors' samples. Sequencing used CD8+ T cells from cultured PBMCs, obtained from culture after CMV antigen stimulation.

The DNA reads as follows: TGTGCCAGCAGCCCGTTTGGAGGGGGCCAGCCCCAGCATTTT. This codes for CASSPFGGGQPQHF. The chain is encoded by TRBV12-3 or TRBV12-4 joined to TRBJ1-5, and 7 bases in between align with TRBD1. Including cysteine and phenylalanine, the CDR3 has 14 amino acids. Only CDR3 DNA is held: 42 bases, read in frame from base 1. The V end gives up 6 bases and the J end 7 bases, leaving 9 bases in the junction not matched to a gene.